This passage covers 12 T cell receptor beta chains from one sample sequenced in a study of graft-versus-host responses after intestinal transplantation. No antigen has been assigned to these receptors. Libraries were prepared by immunoSEQ multiplex PCR; TCRdb keeps only in-frame clonotypes and omits some of them. The sample has tens of thousands of clones, 90% to 95% seen once. The sample in question was unstimulated CD8+ T cells sorted from spleen or lymph node cells, obtained before transplant. Receptor source: a human donor who was the organ donor for an intestinal transplant.

CDR3 in DNA: TGTGCCAGCAGTTCGCTAGACAGGGCTAGGACCAATGGCTACACCTTC. Amino acids: CASSSLDRARTNGYTF. The chain links TRBV27 to TRBJ1-2; 7 bases are a match to TRBD1. V lost 4 bases and J lost 6; bases outside the gene matches: 14. CDR3 size: 16 residues. Germline V gene sequence: CDR1 MNHEY, CDR2 SMNVEV (reference sequence).

This clone came up once. CDR3 protein: CASSPSGDYVEQYF. DNA for the CDR3: TGTGCCAGCAGCCCATCGGGAGACTACGTGGAGCAGTACTTC. The V and J genes are TRBV27 and TRBJ2-7, with a tentative D call TRBD2 (6 bases). Looked up from germline, CDR1 is MNHEY and CDR2 is SMNVEV (reference sequence). V was cut by 6 bases and J by 7 bases, with 19 bases left in between. The CDR3 sequence is 14 residues long.

The sample holds a few counts of this clone. The V gene is TRBV6-5, the J gene TRBJ1-1, with D possibly matching TRBD1 (5 bases). The ends were cut back, 6 bases at V and 0 bases at J, with 14 bases in the middle. This CDR3 region has 15 residues. The germline CDR1 and CDR2 sequences are MNHEY and SVGAGI. The DNA for the CDR3 is TGTGCCAGCAGCCAGGGTCACGTCATGAACACTGAAGCTTTCTTT. Its protein is CASSQGHVMNTEAFF.

The chain joins TRBV19 to TRBJ2-3; D unclear. This CDR3 is 14 amino acids long. From germline, CDR1 is LNHDA and CDR2 SQIVND (reference sequence). V shed 2 bases and J shed 2 bases, with 8 bases lying between them. The CDR3 coding sequence is TGTGCCAGTAGTATAACTCCCCCCACAGATACGCAGTATTTT. Translated: CASSITPPTDTQYF.

The gene calls are TRBV27 and TRBJ2-3, with D tentatively TRBD1 or TRBD2 (5 bases each). CDR3 length: 17 amino acids. V was clipped by 4 bases and J by 2 bases, with 19 bases between them. CDR1 is MNHEY and CDR2 is SMNVEV in the germline V gene (reference sequence). CDR3: CASSSLPDRDYTDTQYF. The CDR3 region has the DNA TGTGCCAGCAGTTCCCTCCCCGACAGAGACTACACAGATACGCAGTATTTT.

V gene TRBV5-5 combines with J gene TRBJ2-5; 7 bases agree with TRBD1. Germline loops: CDR1 SGHKS, CDR2 YYEKEE (reference sequence). CDR3 size: 20 residues. V was pared by 0 bases and J by 5 bases, with 22 bases of the junction left unmatched. The CDR3 is CASSLVASWLGGDGWETQYF. As DNA, the CDR3 is TGTGCCAGCAGCTTGGTTGCGAGTTGGCTAGGGGGCGACGGGTGGGAGACCCAGTACTTC.

This chain links TRBV5-4 with TRBJ1-2, with D maybe TRBD1 (6 bases). The CDR3 runs to 12 residues. CDR1 and CDR2 from the germline V gene are SGHNT and YYREEE (reference sequence). Trimming stripped 1 base from V and 6 bases from J, with 7 bases between. The CDR3 reads CASSLKGDGYTF. CDR3 sequence (DNA): TGTGCCAGCAGCTTGAAGGGGGATGGCTACACCTTC.

The chain carries TRBV12-5 and TRBJ1-2; a possible D gene is TRBD1 (5 bases). V lost 4 bases, J lost 1 base, and 13 bases lay in between. Germline values: CDR1 LGHNT, CDR2 FRNRAP. The CDR3 is 15 residues long. The CDR3 loop is CASGSTDRLNYGYTF. The CDR3 DNA is TGTGCTAGTGGTTCGACAGACAGACTTAACTATGGCTACACCTTC.

The chain uses TRBV19 and TRBJ2-7; 7 nucleotides line up with TRBD1. Trimming at V came to 6 bases and at J to 0 bases, leaving 8 bases not matched to a gene. The CDR3 is 15 amino acids. CDR1 is LNHDA and CDR2 is SQIVND in the germline V gene (reference sequence). The CDR3 loop is CASRIRDSTSYEQYF. Here the CDR3 DNA reads TGTGCCAGTAGGATCCGGGACAGTACCTCCTACGAGCAGTACTTC.

This rearrangement joins TRBV27 to TRBJ2-1, with D perhaps being TRBD1 or TRBD2 (5 bases each). The V gene's germline CDR1 is MNHEY and CDR2 SMNVEV (reference sequence). The CDR3 is 13 amino acids. Trimming left V 3 bases short and J 7 bases short, with 10 bases between. The chain's CDR3 is CASSLGVLNEQFF. DNA of the CDR3: TGTGCCAGCAGTTTGGGGGTGTTAAATGAGCAGTTCTTC.

The chain employs TRBV27 and TRBJ1-1; a weak D match, TRBD1 (6 bases). V was pared by 3 bases and J by 5 bases, with 10 bases between. The germline CDR1 and CDR2 sequences are MNHEY and SMNVEV (reference sequence). This CDR3 has 13 amino acids. CDR3 protein: CASSLGGQTEAFF. For the CDR3, the DNA is TGTGCCAGCAGTTTGGGAGGACAGACTGAAGCTTTCTTT.

The rearrangement joins TRBV27 to TRBJ1-2, with TRBD1 as a possible D gene (5 bases). Trimming took off 2 bases at V and 6 bases at J, with 13 bases between the two ends. The length of the CDR3 is 14 residues. CDR1 is MNHEY and CDR2 is SMNVEV in the germline V gene (reference sequence). The CDR3 protein is CASSLRGGYNGYTF. As DNA, the CDR3 is TGTGCCAGCAGTTTACGGGGGGGATACAATGGCTACACCTTC.